The clone carrying this T cell receptor beta chain was seen once. This sample is drawn from a study of blood T cell repertoires in COVID-19. Study at large: The origin of the acute and convalescent COVID-19 samples was the United States, Italy and Spain.

Germline V gene data show CDR1 as SGHTA and CDR2 as FQGNSA. The length of the CDR3 is 14 residues. V shed 4 bases and J 1 base; nucleotides not matched to a gene: 4. Authors' methods: Cell counts per sample came from amplifying reference gene primers. TCRdb's copy holds only in-frame clones and misses some; the assay was immunoSEQ multiplex PCR. That table gives V, J and clone size, and the DNA gave D and trimming. The repertoire holds about 260,000 clones, with roughly 87% as singletons. This clonotype was obtained from a human donor in a cohort sampled during active COVID-19. The V call is TRBV7-2, the J call TRBJ2-7, with 7 positions matching TRBD2. Sequences were obtained from peripheral blood. CDR3 sequence (DNA): TGTGCCAGCAGCTCCTTACTAGCGTCCTACGAGCAGTACTTC. Protein: CASSSLLASYEQYF.